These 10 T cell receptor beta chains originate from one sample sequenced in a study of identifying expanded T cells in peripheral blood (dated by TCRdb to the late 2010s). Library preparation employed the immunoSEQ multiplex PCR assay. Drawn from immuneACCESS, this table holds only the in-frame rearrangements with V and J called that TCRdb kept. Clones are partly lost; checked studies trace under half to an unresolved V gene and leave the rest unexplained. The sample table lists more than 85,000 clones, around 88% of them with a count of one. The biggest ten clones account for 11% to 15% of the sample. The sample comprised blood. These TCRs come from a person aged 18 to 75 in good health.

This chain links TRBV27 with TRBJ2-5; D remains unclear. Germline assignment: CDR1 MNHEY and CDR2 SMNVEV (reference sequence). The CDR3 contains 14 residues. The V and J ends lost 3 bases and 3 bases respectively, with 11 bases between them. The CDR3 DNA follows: TGTGCCAGCAGTTTCCAGCATGGGGAAGAGACCCAGTACTTC. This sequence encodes CASSFQHGEETQYF.

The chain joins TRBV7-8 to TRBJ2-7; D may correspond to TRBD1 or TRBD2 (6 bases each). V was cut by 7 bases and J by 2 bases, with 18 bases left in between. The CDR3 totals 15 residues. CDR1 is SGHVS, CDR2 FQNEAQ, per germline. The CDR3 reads CASMRGRDTTYEQYF. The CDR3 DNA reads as TGTGCCAGCATGCGGGGACGGGACACTACCTACGAGCAGTACTTC.

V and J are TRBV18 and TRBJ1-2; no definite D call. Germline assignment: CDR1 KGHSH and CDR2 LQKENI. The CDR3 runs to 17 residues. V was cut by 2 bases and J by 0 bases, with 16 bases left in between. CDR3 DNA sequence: TGTGCCAGCTCACCAGAAGGACGGAGAATTACTAACTATGGCTACACCTTC. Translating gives CASSPEGRRITNYGYTF.

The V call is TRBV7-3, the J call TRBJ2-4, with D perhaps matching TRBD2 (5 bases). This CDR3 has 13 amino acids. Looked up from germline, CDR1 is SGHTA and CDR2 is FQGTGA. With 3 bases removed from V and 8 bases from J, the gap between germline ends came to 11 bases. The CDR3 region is CASSFSGDDIQYF. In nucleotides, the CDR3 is TGTGCCAGCAGCTTCAGCGGTGATGACATTCAGTACTTC.

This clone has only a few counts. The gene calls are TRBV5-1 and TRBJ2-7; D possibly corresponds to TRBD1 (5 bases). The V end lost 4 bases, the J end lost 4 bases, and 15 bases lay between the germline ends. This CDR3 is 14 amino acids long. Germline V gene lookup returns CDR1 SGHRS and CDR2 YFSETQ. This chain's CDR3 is CASSEDTLSYEQYF. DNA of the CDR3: TGCGCCAGCAGCGAGGACACTCTGTCTTACGAGCAGTACTTC.

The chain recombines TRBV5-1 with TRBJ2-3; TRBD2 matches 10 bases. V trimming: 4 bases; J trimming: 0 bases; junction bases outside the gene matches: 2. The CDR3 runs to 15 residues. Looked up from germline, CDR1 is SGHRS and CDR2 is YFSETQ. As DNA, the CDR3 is TGCGCCAGCAGCCTGACTAGCGGGAGCACAGATACGCAGTATTTT. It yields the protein CASSLTSGSTDTQYF.

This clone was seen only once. CDR3 residues: CASKRDTDTQYF. The DNA of the CDR3 is TGTGCCAGCAAGAGGGACACAGATACGCAGTATTTT. The V gene is TRBV2, the J gene TRBJ2-3; D perhaps matches TRBD2 (5 bases). The V end lost 7 bases, the J end lost 2 bases, and 7 bases lay between the germline ends. The CDR3 consists of 12 residues. Germline-derived CDR1 and CDR2 are SNHLY and FYNNEI.

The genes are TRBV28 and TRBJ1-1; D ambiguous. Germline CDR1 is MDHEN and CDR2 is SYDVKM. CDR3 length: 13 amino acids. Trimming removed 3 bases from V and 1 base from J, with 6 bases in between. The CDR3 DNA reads TGTGCCAGCAGTTTTGTGGAGAACACTGAAGCTTTCTTT. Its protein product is CASSFVENTEAFF.

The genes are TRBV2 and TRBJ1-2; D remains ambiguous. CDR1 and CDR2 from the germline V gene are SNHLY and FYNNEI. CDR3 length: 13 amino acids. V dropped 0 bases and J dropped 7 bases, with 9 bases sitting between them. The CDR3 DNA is TGTGCCAGCAGTGAAGCGCTTGGAGGTGGCTACACCTTC. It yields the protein CASSEALGGGYTF.

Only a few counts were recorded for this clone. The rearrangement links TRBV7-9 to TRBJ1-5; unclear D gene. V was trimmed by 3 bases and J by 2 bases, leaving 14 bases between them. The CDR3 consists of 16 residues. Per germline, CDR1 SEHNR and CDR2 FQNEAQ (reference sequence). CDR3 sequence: CASSFAGGSRNQPQHF. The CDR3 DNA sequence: TGTGCCAGCAGCTTTGCGGGAGGGTCCCGCAATCAGCCCCAGCATTTT.